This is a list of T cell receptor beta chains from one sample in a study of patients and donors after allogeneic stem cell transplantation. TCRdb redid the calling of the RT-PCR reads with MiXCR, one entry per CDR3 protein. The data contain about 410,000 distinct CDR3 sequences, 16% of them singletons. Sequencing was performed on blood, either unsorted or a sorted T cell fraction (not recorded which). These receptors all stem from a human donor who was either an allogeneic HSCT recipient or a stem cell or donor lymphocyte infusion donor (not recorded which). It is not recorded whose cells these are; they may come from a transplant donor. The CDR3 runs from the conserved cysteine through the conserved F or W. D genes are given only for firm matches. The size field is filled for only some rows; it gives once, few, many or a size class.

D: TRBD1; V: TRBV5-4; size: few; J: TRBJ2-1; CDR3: CASSRGTGVYNEQFF; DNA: TGTGCCAGCAGCCGCGGGACAGGGGTTTACAATGAGCAGTTCTTC
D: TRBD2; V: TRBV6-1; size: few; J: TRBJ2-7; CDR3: CASSDGTSGSYEQYF; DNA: TGTGCCAGCAGTGACGGGACTAGCGGGAGCTACGAGCAGTACTTC
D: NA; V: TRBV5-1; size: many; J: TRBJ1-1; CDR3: CASSLERIMNTEAFF; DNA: TGCGCCAGCAGCTTGGAGAGGATCATGAACACTGAAGCTTTCTTT
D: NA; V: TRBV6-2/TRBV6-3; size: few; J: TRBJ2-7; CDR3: CASSLLPLDISYEQYF; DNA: TGTGCCAGCAGCCTCCTCCCCTTAGACATCTCCTACGAGCAGTACTTC
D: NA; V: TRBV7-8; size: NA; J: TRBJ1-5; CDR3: CASSAEDSPNQPQHF; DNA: TGTGCCAGCAGCGCAGAGGACAGCCCGAATCAGCCCCAGCATTTT
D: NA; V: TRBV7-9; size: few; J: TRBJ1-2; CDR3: CASSPDTSYGYTF; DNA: TGTGCCAGCAGCCCGGACACTAGCTATGGCTACACCTTC
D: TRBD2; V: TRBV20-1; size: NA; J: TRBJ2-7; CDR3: CSALAGLSTYEQYF; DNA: TGCAGTGCTTTAGCGGGTCTGAGCACCTACGAGCAGTACTTC
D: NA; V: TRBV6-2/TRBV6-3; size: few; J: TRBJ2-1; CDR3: CASSSLFSYNEQFF; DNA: TGTGCCAGCAGCTCCCTGTTTTCCTACAATGAGCAGTTCTTC
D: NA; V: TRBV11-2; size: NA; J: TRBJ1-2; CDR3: CASSPIRGPGGNYGYTF; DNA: TGTGCCAGCAGCCCTATTCGGGGCCCGGGGGGTAACTATGGCTACACCTTC
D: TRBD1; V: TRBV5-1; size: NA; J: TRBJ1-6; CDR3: CASSAVGTGGNSPLHF; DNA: TGCGCCAGCAGCGCGGTAGGGACAGGAGGTAATTCACCCCTCCACTTT
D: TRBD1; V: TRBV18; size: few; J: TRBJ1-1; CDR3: CASSRGQGANTEAFF; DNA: TGTGCCAGCTCCCGGGGACAGGGGGCGAACACTGAAGCTTTCTTT
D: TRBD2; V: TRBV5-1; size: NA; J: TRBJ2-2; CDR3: CASSPSGRDTGELFF; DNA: TGCGCCAGCAGCCCTAGCGGGAGAGACACCGGGGAGCTGTTTTTT
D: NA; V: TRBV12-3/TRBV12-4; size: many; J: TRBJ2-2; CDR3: CASSRATGNTGELFF; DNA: TGTGCCAGCAGTCGGGCCACTGGAAACACCGGGGAGCTGTTTTTT
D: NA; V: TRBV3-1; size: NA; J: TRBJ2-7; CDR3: CASSQYRARQYF; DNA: TGTGCCAGCAGCCAGTACAGGGCGAGGCAGTACTTC
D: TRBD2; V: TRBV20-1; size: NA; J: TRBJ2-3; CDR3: CSAIGGGRKNTDTQYF; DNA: TGCAGTGCTATCGGGGGGGGACGCAAAAACACAGATACGCAGTATTTT
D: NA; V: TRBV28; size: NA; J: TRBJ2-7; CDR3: CASSLQGAVSYEQYF; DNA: TGTGCCAGCAGCTTGCAGGGTGCTGTATCCTACGAGCAGTACTTC
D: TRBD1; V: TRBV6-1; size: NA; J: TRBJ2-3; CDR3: CASSDRQGIDTQYF; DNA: TGTGCCAGCAGTGACCGACAGGGGATAGATACGCAGTATTTT
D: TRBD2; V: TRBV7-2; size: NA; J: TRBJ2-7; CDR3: CASSNSGRAYEQYF; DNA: TGTGCCAGCAGTAACAGCGGGAGGGCCTACGAGCAGTACTTC
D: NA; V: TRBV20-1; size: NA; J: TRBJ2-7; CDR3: CSATSGKTYEQYF; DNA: TGCAGTGCTACATCAGGGAAAACCTACGAGCAGTACTTC
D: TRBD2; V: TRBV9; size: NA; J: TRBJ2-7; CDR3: CASSRLAGEVPLSYEQYF; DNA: TGTGCCAGCAGCCGACTAGCGGGTGAGGTGCCCCTTTCCTACGAGCAGTACTTC
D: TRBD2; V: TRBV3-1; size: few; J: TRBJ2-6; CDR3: CASSLGLAGISWAGANVLTF; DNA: TGTGCCAGCAGTCTTGGACTAGCGGGAATCAGTTGGGCTGGGGCCAACGTCCTGACTTTC
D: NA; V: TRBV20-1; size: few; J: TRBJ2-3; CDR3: CSARGELTDTQYF; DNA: TGCAGTGCTAGAGGGGAACTCACAGATACGCAGTATTTT
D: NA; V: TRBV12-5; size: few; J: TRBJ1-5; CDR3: CASGGDVPGNQPQHF; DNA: TGTGCTAGTGGCGGCGACGTACCGGGCAATCAGCCCCAGCATTTT
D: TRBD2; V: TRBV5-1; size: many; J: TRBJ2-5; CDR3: CASSTLAGDQETQYF; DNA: TGCGCCAGCAGCACACTAGCGGGAGACCAAGAGACCCAGTACTTC
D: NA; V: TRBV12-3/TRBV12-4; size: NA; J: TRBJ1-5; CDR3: CASTPGISGNQPQHF; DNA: TGTGCCAGCACCCCGGGAATTAGCGGCAATCAGCCCCAGCATTTT
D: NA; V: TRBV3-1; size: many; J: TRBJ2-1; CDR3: CASSPLEGGRNEQFF; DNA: TGTGCCAGCAGCCCCCTAGAAGGGGGGAGGAATGAGCAGTTCTTC
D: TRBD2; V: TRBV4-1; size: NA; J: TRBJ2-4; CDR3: CASRGLAGLQYF; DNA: TGCGCCAGCAGGGGACTAGCGGGCCTACAGTACTTC
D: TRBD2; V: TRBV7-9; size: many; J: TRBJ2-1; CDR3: CASRSPGLAGSNEQFF; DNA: TGTGCCAGCAGATCGCCGGGACTAGCGGGAAGCAATGAGCAGTTCTTC
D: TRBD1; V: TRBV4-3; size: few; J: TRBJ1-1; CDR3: CASSQDQGQDTEAFF; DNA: TGCGCCAGCAGCCAAGATCAGGGACAGGACACTGAAGCTTTCTTT
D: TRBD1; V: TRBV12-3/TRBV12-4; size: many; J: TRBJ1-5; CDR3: CASSLSGGLQPQHF; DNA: TGTGCCAGCAGTTTGTCAGGGGGCCTTCAGCCCCAGCATTTT
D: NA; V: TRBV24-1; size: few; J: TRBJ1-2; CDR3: CATSEGTGQPNYGYTF; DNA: TGTGCCACCAGTGAGGGGACGGGGCAACCTAACTATGGCTACACCTTC
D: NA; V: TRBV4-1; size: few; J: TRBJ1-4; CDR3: CASSQVSIEGNEKLFF; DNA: TGCGCCAGCAGCCAAGTATCAATAGAAGGGAATGAAAAACTGTTTTTT
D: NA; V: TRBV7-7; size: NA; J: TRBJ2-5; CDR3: CASSSPGGETQYF; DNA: TGTGCTAGCAGCTCCCCCGGCGGAGAGACCCAGTACTTC
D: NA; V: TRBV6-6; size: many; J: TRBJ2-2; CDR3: CASSYSNGELFF; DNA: TGTGCCAGCAGTTACTCGAACGGGGAGCTGTTTTTT
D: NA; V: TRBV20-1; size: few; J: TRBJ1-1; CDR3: CSASNRMNTEAFF; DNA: TGCAGTGCTAGTAACAGGATGAACACTGAAGCTTTCTTT
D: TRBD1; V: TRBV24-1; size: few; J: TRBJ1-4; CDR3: CATSEDRGEKLFF; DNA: TGTGCCACCAGTGAGGACAGGGGCGAAAAACTGTTTTTT
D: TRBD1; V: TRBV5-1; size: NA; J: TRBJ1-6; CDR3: CASSFGQGNSPLHF; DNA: TGCGCCAGCAGCTTCGGACAGGGTAATTCACCCCTCCACTTT
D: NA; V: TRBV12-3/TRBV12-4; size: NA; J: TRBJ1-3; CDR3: CASSSRDRSSGNTIYF; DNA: TGTGCCAGCAGTTCCCGGGACCGATCCTCTGGAAACACCATATATTTT
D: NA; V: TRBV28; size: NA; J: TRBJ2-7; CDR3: CASSSPHGGGYEQYF; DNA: TGTGCCAGCAGTTCCCCCCACGGGGGTGGCTACGAGCAGTACTTC
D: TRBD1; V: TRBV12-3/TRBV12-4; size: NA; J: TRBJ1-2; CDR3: CASSLGYDRAYPGETF; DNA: TGTGCCAGCAGTTTAGGGTATGACAGGGCCTACCCGGGAGAGACCTTC
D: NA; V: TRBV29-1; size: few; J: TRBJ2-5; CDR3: CSVEGRAQETQYF; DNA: TGCAGCGTTGAGGGGCGCGCCCAAGAGACCCAGTACTTC
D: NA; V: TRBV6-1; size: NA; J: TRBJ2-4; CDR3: CASSPNGGAKNIQYF; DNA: TGTGCCAGCAGTCCAAATGGGGGTGCCAAAAACATTCAGTACTTC
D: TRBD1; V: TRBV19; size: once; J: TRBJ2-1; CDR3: CASSGPGQGTYNEQFF; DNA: TGTGCCAGTAGCGGACCGGGACAGGGGACCTACAATGAGCAGTTCTTC
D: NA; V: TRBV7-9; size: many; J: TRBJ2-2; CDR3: CASRQQRTYTGELFF; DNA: TGTGCCAGCAGACAACAGCGGACATACACCGGGGAGCTGTTTTTT
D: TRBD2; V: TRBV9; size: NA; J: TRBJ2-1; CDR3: CASSVVTSGSYNEQFF; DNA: TGTGCCAGCAGCGTAGTTACTAGCGGGTCCTACAATGAGCAGTTCTTC
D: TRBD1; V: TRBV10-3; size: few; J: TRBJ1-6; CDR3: CASTGTGTYSPLHF; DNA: TGTGCCAGCACCGGGACAGGGACATATTCACCCCTCCACTTT
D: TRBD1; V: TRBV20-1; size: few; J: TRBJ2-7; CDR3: CSARVRDSLKGEQYF; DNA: TGCAGTGCTAGAGTTAGGGACAGCCTAAAGGGGGAGCAGTACTTC
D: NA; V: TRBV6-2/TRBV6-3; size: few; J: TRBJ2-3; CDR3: CASSIRHNTQYF; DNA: TGTGCCAGCAGTATCCGCCACAATACGCAGTATTTT
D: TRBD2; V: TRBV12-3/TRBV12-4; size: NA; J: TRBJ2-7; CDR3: CASRDGLAGDLLYEQYF; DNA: TGTGCCAGCAGGGACGGACTAGCGGGGGACCTACTCTACGAGCAGTACTTC
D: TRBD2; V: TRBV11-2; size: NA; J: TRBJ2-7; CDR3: CASSLLGTSGGRAPYEQYF; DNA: TGTGCCAGCAGCTTATTAGGCACTAGCGGGGGACGCGCCCCATACGAGCAGTACTTC
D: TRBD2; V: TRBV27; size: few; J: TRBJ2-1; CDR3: CASSLIGASGSSYNEQFF; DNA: TGTGCCAGCAGTTTAATAGGGGCTAGCGGGAGTTCCTACAATGAGCAGTTCTTC
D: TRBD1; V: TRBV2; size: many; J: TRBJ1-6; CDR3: CASGIQGSNSPLHF; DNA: TGTGCCAGCGGTATACAGGGGAGCAATTCACCCCTCCACTTT
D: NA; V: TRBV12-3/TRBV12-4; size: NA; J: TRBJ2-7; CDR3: CASSLGTALGEQYF; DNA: TGTGCCAGCAGTTTAGGAACAGCTCTCGGCGAGCAGTACTTC
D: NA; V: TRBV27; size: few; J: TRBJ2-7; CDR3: CASSLSPGWEQYF; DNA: TGTGCCAGCAGTTTATCGCCAGGGTGGGAGCAGTACTTC